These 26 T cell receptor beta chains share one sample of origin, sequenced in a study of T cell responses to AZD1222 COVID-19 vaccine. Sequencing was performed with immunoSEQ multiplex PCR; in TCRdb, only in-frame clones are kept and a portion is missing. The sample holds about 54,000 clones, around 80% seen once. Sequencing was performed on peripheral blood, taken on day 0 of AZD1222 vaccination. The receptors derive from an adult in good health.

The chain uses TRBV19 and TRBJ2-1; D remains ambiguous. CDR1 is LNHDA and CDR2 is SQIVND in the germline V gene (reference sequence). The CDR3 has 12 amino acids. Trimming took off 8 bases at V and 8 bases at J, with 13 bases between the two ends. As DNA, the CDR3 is TGTGCCAGTTCTGTCGCGGCGTATGAGCAGTTCTTC. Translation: CASSVAAYEQFF.

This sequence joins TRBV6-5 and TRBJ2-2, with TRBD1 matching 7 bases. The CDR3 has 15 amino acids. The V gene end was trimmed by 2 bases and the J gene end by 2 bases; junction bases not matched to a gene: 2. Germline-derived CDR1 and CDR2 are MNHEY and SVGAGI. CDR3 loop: CASSYGTVNTGELFF. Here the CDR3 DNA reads TGTGCCAGCAGTTACGGGACAGTAAACACCGGGGAGCTGTTTTTT.

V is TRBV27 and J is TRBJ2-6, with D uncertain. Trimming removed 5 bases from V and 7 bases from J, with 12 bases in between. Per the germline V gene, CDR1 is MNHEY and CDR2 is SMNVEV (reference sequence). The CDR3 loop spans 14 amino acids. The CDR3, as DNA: TGTGCCAGCAGTCTAGAACCCACCGCCAACGTCCTGACTTTC. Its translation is CASSLEPTANVLTF.

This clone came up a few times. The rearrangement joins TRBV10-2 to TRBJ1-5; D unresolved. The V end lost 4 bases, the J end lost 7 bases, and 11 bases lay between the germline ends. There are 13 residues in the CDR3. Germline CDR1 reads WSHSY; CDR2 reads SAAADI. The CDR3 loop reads CASSGAGGQPQHF. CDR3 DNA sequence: TGCGCCAGCAGTGGGGCCGGTGGCCAGCCCCAGCATTTT.

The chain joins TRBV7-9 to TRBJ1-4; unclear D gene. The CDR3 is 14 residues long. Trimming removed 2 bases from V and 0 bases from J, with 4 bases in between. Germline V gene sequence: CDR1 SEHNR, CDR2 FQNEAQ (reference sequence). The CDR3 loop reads CASSLSATNEKLFF. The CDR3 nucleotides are TGTGCCAGCAGCTTAAGTGCAACTAATGAAAAACTGTTTTTT.

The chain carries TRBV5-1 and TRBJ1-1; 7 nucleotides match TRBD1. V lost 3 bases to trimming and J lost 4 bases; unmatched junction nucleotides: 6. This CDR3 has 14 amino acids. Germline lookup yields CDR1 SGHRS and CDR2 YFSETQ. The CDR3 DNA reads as TGCGCCAGCAGCTCGGGCAAGGGGGCCACTGAAGCTTTCTTT. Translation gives CASSSGKGATEAFF.

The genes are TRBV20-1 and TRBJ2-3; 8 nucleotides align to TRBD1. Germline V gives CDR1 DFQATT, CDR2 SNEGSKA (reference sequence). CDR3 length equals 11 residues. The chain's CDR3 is CSVQGVDTQYF. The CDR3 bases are TGCAGCGTACAGGGGGTAGATACGCAGTATTTT.

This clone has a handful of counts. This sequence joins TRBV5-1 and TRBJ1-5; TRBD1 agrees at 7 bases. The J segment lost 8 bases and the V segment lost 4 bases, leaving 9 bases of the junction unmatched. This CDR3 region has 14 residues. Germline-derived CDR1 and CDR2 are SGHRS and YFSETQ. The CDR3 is CASSLTGDREPQHF. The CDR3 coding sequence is TGCGCCAGCAGCCTAACAGGGGATAGAGAGCCCCAGCATTTT.

CDR3: CASSLSRGGYTF. The CDR3 region has the DNA TGTGCCAGCAGCCTAAGTCGGGGGGGCTACACCTTC. The chain combines TRBV3-1 (or the pseudogene TRBV3-2) with TRBJ1-2; possibly TRBD1 for D (5 bases). The V end was cut by 4 bases, the J end by 8 bases, with 11 bases between. There are 12 residues in the CDR3. The germline V gene encodes CDR1 LGHDT and CDR2 YNNKEL (reference sequence).

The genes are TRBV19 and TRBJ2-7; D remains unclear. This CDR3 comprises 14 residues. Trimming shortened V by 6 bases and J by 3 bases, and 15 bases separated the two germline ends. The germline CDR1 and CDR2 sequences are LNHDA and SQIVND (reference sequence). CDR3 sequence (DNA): TGTGCCAGTAGGCCGGACCCCCGAGGCTACGAGCAGTACTTC. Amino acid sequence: CASRPDPRGYEQYF.

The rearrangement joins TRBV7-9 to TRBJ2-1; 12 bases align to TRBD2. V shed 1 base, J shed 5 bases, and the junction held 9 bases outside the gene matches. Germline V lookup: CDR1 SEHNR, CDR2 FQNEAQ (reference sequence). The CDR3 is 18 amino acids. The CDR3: CASSLVGRTSGTHNEQFF. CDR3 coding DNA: TGTGCCAGCAGCTTAGTGGGAAGGACTAGCGGGACCCACAATGAGCAGTTCTTC.

DNA for the CDR3: TGTGCCAGCAGCTCTACCCTGGGAAGCACCGGGGAGCTGTTTTTT. It is translated as CASSSTLGSTGELFF. The rearrangement links TRBV11-2 to TRBJ2-2; D uncertain. The V end was cut by 4 bases, the J end by 4 bases, with 13 bases between. The CDR3 extends over 15 amino acids. Per germline, CDR1 SGHAT and CDR2 FQNNGV.

CDR3 DNA: TGTGCCAGCAGTTTGACCCGGCTCACTGAAGCTTTCTTT. It codes for CASSLTRLTEAFF. This sequence joins TRBV12-3 or TRBV12-4 and TRBJ1-1; D gene uncertain. Trimming stripped 3 bases from V and 4 bases from J, with 9 bases between. The CDR3 sequence is 13 residues long.

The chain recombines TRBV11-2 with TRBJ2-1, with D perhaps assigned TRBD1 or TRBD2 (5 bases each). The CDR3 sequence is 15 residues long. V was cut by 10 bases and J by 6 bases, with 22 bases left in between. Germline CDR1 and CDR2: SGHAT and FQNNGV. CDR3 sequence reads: CATSDPGTVANEQFF. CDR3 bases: TGTGCCACATCCGACCCGGGGACGGTTGCCAATGAGCAGTTCTTC. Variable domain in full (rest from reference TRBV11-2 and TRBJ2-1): EAGVAQSPRYKIIEKRQSVAFWCNPISGHATLYWYQQILGQGPKLLIQFQNNGVVDDSQLPKDRFSAERLKGVDSTLKIQPAKLEDSAVYLCATSDPGTVANEQFFGPGTRLTVL.

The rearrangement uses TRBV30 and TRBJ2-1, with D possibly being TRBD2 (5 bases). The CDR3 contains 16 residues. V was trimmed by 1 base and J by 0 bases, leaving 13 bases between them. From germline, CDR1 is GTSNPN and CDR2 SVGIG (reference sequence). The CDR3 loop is CAWSATDSYSYNEQFF. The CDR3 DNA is TGTGCCTGGAGTGCGACGGACTCCTACTCCTACAATGAGCAGTTCTTC.

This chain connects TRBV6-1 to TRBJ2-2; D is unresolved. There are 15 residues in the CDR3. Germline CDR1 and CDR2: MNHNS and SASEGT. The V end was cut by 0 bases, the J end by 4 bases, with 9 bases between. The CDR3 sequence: CASSEAPRSTGELFF. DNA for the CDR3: TGTGCCAGCAGTGAAGCCCCTAGAAGCACCGGGGAGCTGTTTTTT.

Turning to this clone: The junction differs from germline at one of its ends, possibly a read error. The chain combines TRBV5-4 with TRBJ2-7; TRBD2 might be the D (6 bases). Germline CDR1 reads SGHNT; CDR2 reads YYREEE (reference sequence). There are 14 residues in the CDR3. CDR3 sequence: CASSFGLSSSEQYF. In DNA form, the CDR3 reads TGTGCCAGCAGCTTCGGACTATCGTCCTCCGAGCAGTACTTC.

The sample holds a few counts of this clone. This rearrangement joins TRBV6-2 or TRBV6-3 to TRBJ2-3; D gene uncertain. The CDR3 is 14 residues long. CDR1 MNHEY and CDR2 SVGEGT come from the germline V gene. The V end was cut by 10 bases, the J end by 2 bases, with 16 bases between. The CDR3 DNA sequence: TGTGCCACCACCCCCTATTATTACACAGATACGCAGTATTTT. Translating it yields CATTPYYYTDTQYF.

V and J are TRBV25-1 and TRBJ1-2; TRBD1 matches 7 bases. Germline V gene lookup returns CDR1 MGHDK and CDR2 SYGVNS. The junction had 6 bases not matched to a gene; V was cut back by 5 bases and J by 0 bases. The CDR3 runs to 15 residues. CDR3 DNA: TGTGCCAGCAGTTCAACGACAGGGCCTAACTATGGCTACACCTTC. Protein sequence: CASSSTTGPNYGYTF.

For the CDR3, the DNA is TGTGCCACCAGCAGATACCCCACAGACAGGGGTTACGAGCAGTACTTC. Translation gives CATSRYPTDRGYEQYF. The chain uses TRBV15 and TRBJ2-7, with 8 positions matching TRBD1. The V and J ends lost 2 bases and 4 bases, in that order; junction bases with no gene match: 10. This CDR3 has 16 residues. CDR1 and CDR2 (germline): LNHNV, YYDKDF (reference sequence).

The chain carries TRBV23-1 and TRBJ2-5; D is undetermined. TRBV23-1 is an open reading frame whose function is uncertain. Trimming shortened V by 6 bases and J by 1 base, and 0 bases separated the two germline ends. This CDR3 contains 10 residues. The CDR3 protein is CASSQETQYF. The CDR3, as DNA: TGCGCCAGCAGCCAAGAGACCCAGTACTTC.

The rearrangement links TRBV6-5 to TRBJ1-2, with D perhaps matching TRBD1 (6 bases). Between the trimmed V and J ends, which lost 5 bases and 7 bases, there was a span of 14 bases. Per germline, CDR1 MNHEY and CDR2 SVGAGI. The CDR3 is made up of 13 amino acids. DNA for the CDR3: TGTGCCAGCAGTCTCATCAGGGGTGGTGGCTACACCTTC. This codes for CASSLIRGGGYTF.

The CDR3 loop reads CASSLRGGGSTEAFF. The CDR3 nucleotides are TGCGCCAGCAGCTTACGAGGGGGCGGGAGCACTGAAGCTTTCTTT. The rearrangement joins TRBV5-1 to TRBJ1-1, with TRBD1 identical over 7 bases. Germline V CDR1 and CDR2: SGHRS, YFSETQ. The CDR3 has 15 amino acids. V shed 2 bases and J 4 bases; nucleotides not matched to a gene: 8.

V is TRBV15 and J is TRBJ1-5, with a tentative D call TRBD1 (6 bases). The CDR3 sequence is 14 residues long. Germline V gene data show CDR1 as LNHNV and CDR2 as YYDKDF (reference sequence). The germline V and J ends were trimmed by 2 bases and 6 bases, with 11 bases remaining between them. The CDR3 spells CATSRRTGFQPQHF. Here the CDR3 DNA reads TGTGCCACCAGCAGACGTACAGGGTTTCAGCCCCAGCATTTT.

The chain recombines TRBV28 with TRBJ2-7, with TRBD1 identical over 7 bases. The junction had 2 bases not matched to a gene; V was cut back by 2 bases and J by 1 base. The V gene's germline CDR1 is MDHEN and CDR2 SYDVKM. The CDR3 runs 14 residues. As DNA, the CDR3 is TGTGCCAGCAGTTTAGGGACAGTGTCCTACGAGCAGTACTTC. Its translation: CASSLGTVSYEQYF.

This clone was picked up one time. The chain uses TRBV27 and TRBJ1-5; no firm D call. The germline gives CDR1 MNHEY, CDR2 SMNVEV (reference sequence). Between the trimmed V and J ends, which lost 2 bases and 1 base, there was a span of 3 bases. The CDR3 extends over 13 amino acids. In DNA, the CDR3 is TGTGCCAGCAGTTTACGGAGCAATCAGCCCCAGCATTTT. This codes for CASSLRSNQPQHF.